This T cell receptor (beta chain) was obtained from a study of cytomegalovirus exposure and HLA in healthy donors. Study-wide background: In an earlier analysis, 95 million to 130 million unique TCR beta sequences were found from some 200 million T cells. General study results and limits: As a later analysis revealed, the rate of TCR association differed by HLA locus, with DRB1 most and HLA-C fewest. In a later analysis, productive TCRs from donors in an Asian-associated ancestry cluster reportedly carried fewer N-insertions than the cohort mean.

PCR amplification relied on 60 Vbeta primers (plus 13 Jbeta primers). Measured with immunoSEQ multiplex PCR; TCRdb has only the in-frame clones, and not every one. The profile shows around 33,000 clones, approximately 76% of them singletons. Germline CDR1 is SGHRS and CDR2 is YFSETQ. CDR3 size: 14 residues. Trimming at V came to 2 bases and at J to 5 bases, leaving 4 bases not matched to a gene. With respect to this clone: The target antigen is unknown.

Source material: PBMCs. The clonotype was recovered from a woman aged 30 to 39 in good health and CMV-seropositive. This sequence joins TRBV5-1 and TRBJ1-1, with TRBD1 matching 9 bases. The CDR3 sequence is CASSLQGAYTEAFF. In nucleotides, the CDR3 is TGCGCCAGCAGCTTACAGGGGGCTTATACTGAAGCTTTCTTT.